This T cell receptor beta chain was profiled in a study of T cells in Graves' hyperthyroidism and ophthalmopathy. Exclusion criteria comprised uncontrolled infection, other autoimmune disease, pregnancy or lactation. Germline V gene sequence: CDR1 PRHDT, CDR2 FYEKMQ (reference sequence). The CDR3 consists of 17 residues. V was cut by 3 bases and J by 2 bases, with 20 bases left in between. In its sample, this clonotype was seen many times. Amplified TCR beta CDR3 regions came from RNA transcripts. TCR CDR3 regions were first amplified by RT-PCR with HTBI primers. TCRdb used MiXCR to reprocess the multiplex PCR reads, holding one entry per CDR3 protein. In the table there are 380,000 or so distinct CDR3 sequences, 19% of which are singletons.

The chain uses TRBV13 and TRBJ2-7, with a weak D call TRBD1 (6 bases). The sequenced material came from blood. The TCR sequence derives from a woman aged 18-29 years with Graves' hyperthyroidism. CDR3 protein: CASSFLGMRGSTYEQYF. The CDR3, as DNA: TGTGCCAGCAGCTTCTTAGGCATGAGGGGGAGCACCTACGAGCAGTACTTC.